Listed below are T cell receptor beta chains from one sample, sequenced in a study of shared clonotypes between healthy human individuals. Measured with immunoSEQ multiplex PCR; TCRdb has only the in-frame clones, and not every one. Among about a million clones listed, approximately 80% were seen once. Sequenced input: memory CD4+ T cells sorted from blood. These receptors were collected from a man aged 18 to 35 in good health. The CDR3 runs from the conserved cysteine through the conserved F or W. A D gene is named only where the DNA matches it firmly. Size is stated for part of the rows, as once, few or many counts, or as a class when the clone is expanded.

clone size,V gene,J gene,D gene,CDR3 protein,CDR3 DNA
NA,TRBV5-1,TRBJ2-3,NA,CASSLALTGGISGDTQYF,TGCGCCAGCAGCTTGGCGCTCACTGGCGGGATAAGCGGGGATACGCAGTATTTT
NA,TRBV4-3,TRBJ2-1,TRBD2,CASSQPGLASHNEQFF,TGCGCCAGCAGCCAACCGGGACTAGCTAGCCACAATGAGCAGTTCTTC
few,TRBV10-3,TRBJ2-7,TRBD1,CAISEGQGHPGDF,TGTGCCATCAGTGAGGGACAGGGACACCCCGGGGACTTC
NA,TRBV19,TRBJ1-1,NA,CASRWGQLNTEAFF,TGTGCCAGCAGGTGGGGGCAGTTGAACACTGAAGCTTTCTTT
NA,TRBV7-6,TRBJ2-2,TRBD2,CASSLREGSPLNTGELFF,TGTGCCAGCAGCTTACGGGAGGGCTCACCCTTGAACACCGGGGAGCTGTTTTTT
NA,TRBV19,TRBJ2-2,TRBD2,CASTSRTGTSGTNTGELFF,TGTGCCAGTACCTCCAGAACCGGGACTAGCGGAACGAACACCGGGGAGCTGTTTTTT
NA,TRBV5-1,TRBJ1-6,NA,CASSRSGDSPLHF,TGCGCCAGCAGCAGGAGTGGGGATTCACCCCTCCACTTT
NA,TRBV30,TRBJ1-3,TRBD1,CAWRDGTGSGNTIYF,TGTGCCTGGAGGGATGGGACAGGGTCAGGAAACACCATATATTTT
NA,TRBV29-1,TRBJ2-3,NA,CSVRSNAKDTQYF,TGCAGCGTTAGGTCTAACGCGAAGGATACGCAGTATTTT
NA,TRBV10-1,TRBJ1-6,NA,CASSATGNSPLHF,TGCGCCAGCAGTGCGACCGGTAATTCACCCCTCCACTTT